The rows below give T cell receptor beta chains drawn from one sample of a study of shared clonotypes between healthy human individuals. Clones were sequenced by immunoSEQ multiplex PCR, and TCRdb holds only the in-frame ones, with some missing. The sample yields about 2.4 million clones, around 94% seen once. The sequencing input was naive CD4+ T cells sorted from blood. The receptor set was obtained from a young man in good health. The CDR3 runs from the conserved cysteine through the conserved F or W. The D gene is left open where the match is weak. The size of a clone is reported for some rows only, either as once, few or many, or as a class for expanded clones.

>TRBJ2-1|TRBV7-8|.|.
TGTGCCAGCAGCGCGGACCAAATGGATGAGCAGTTCTTC
CASSADQMDEQFF
>TRBJ2-7|TRBV2|TRBD1|.
TGTGCCAGCATTCGGGACAGCCGAAGCTCCTACGAGCAGTACTTC
CASIRDSRSSYEQYF
>TRBJ2-3|TRBV9|.|.
TGTGCCAGCAGCGTAGGCCCCTTAAGCACAGATACGCAGTATTTT
CASSVGPLSTDTQYF
>TRBJ1-5|TRBV6-1|.|.
TGTGCCAGCAGGGAACAGGGAGGGAATCAGCCCCAGCATTTT
CASREQGGNQPQHF
>TRBJ2-4|TRBV27|TRBD1|.
TGTGCCAGCAGTTTACCTTCCCGGGACAGGGAAGACATTCAGTACTTC
CASSLPSRDREDIQYF
>TRBJ2-7|TRBV6-5|.|once
TGTGCCAGCAGTGACACCAACGGCTACGAGCAGTACTTC
CASSDTNGYEQYF
>TRBJ1-5|TRBV18|.|once
TGTGCCAGCTCACCAGTCCTCGATCAGCCCCAGCATTTT
CASSPVLDQPQHF
>TRBJ1-1|TRBV7-6|.|.
TGTGCCAGCAGCTTAGCCGAGAACACTGAAGCTTTCTTT
CASSLAENTEAFF
>TRBJ2-3|TRBV5-1|.|.
TGCGCCAGCAGCTCAAGTAGTACAGATACGCAGTATTTT
CASSSSSTDTQYF
>TRBJ2-1|TRBV7-2|.|.
TGTGCCAGCAGCTTAGGTGGCGGTTTCTCCTACAATGAGCAGTTCTTC
CASSLGGGFSYNEQFF
>TRBJ1-3|TRBV7-6|.|.
TGTGCCAGCAGCTTAGACGTGCGCTCTGGAAACACCATATATTTT
CASSLDVRSGNTIYF
>TRBJ1-2|TRBV10-3|.|.
TGTGCCATCAGTGAGTCGGGGGGTACAAACTATGGCTACACCTTC
CAISESGGTNYGYTF
>TRBJ2-7|TRBV5-6|TRBD2|.
TGTGCCAGCAGCATTAGACCCGGGGGGGCTAGGTACGAGCAGTACTTC
CASSIRPGGARYEQYF
>TRBJ1-2|TRBV5-6|.|.
TGTGCCAGCAGCCAGGACCGTCGGAGTACGTTTGGCTACACCTTC
CASSQDRRSTFGYTF
>TRBJ1-1|TRBV30|.|.
TGTGCCTGGAAGATGAGCATGAACACTGAAGCTTTCTTT
CAWKMSMNTEAFF
>TRBJ2-1|TRBV10-3|TRBD2|.
TGTGCCATCAGTGTGGGCGTAGCGGGGGGTTACAATGAGCAGTTCTTC
CAISVGVAGGYNEQFF
>TRBJ1-3|TRBV6-5|.|.
TGTGCCAGCAGCCGTGGACAGCTCTCTGGAAACACCATATATTTT
CASSRGQLSGNTIYF
>TRBJ2-2|TRBV21-1|.|.
TGTGCCAGCAGCAGGGGACTAGCGGGAGTTGACACCGGGGAGCTGTTTTTT
CASSRGLAGVDTGELFF
>TRBJ2-2|TRBV19|.|.
TGTGCCAGTAGTGGCGGAGTTCACACCGGGGAGCTGTTTTTT
CASSGGVHTGELFF
>TRBJ2-1|TRBV4-1|.|.
TGCGCCAGCAGCCAAGTCGTGGCGGGATTTACGAAGGAGCAGTTCTTC
CASSQVVAGFTKEQFF
>TRBJ2-7|TRBV10-3|.|once
TGTGCCGCCGCCCCGGCCTCCTCCTACGAGCAGTACTTC
CAAAPASSYEQYF
>TRBJ1-6|TRBV5-1|TRBD1|.
TGCGCCAGCAGCTTGGCCGGACAGGGGCTCGAGGCCCTCCACTTT
CASSLAGQGLEALHF
>TRBJ1-1|TRBV5-1|TRBD1|.
TGCGCCAGCAGTAGGGACAGGGTGGTCACTGAAGCTTTCTTT
CASSRDRVVTEAFF
>TRBJ2-7|TRBV5-1|TRBD1|.
TGCGCCAGCAGCTTGTCGCTTCAGACAGGGGTCGGCTACGAGCAGTACTTC
CASSLSLQTGVGYEQYF
>TRBJ2-4|TRBV19|TRBD1|.
TGTGCCAGTAGTATAGATGGAGATACAGGGGCAATAGGAAACATTCAGTACTTC
CASSIDGDTGAIGNIQYF
>TRBJ2-7|TRBV25-1|TRBD1|.
TGTGCCAGCAGCACCAGGACAGGGAGGACCTACGAGCAGTACTTC
CASSTRTGRTYEQYF
>TRBJ2-2|TRBV7-8|.|.
TGTGCCAGCAGCGGCGGTCAGGGGCACACCGGGGAGCTGTTTTTT
CASSGGQGHTGELFF
>TRBJ1-4|TRBV2|.|.
TGTGCCAGCAGTGTGGAACAGGCCAATGAAAAACTGTTTTTT
CASSVEQANEKLFF
>TRBJ2-5|TRBV5-1|TRBD1|.
TGCGCCAGCAGCTTGGTTCCAGGACAGGGTTTGACCCAGTACTTC
CASSLVPGQGLTQYF
>TRBJ2-1|TRBV5-1|TRBD2|.
TGCGCCAGCAGCGAGCGGGTGGCGGGGGGGCCCGGGGAGCAGTTCTTC
CASSERVAGGPGEQFF
>TRBJ2-3|TRBV19|.|.
TGTGCCAGTAGTATAGGGCAGGGAGTGGCAGATACGCAGTATTTT
CASSIGQGVADTQYF
>TRBJ2-1|TRBV5-4|.|.
TGTGCCAGCAGCCAAGACTTGAGCTCCTACAATGAGCAGTTCTTC
CASSQDLSSYNEQFF
>TRBJ1-6|TRBV28|.|once
TGTGCCAGCAGCTTCCTGGGGGTGAGCTATAATTCACCCCTCCACTTT
CASSFLGVSYNSPLHF
>TRBJ1-4|TRBV15|.|.
TGTGCCACCAGCAGGGCCCGAGGAACTAATGAAAAACTGTTTTTT
CATSRARGTNEKLFF
>TRBJ2-5|TRBV11-1|.|.
TGTGCCAGCAGCTTAGACCCCGCGGGCAGACAAGAGACCCAGTACTTC
CASSLDPAGRQETQYF
>TRBJ1-2|TRBV29-1|.|.
TGCAGCGTTGACCCAGGGCAAGCGAAAGGCTACACCTTC
CSVDPGQAKGYTF
>TRBJ2-7|TRBV28|.|.
TGTGCCAGCAGTTTAGATCTGGGAACCTTGTCTTACGAGCAGTACTTC
CASSLDLGTLSYEQYF
>TRBJ2-7|TRBV6-5|.|.
TGTGCCAGCAGACCGGGCCAGGGGTCCTACGAGCAGTACTTC
CASRPGQGSYEQYF
>TRBJ1-2|TRBV6-1|.|.
TGTGCCAGCAGTAACCCGGGTGGCTACACCTTC
CASSNPGGYTF
>TRBJ2-6|TRBV9|.|.
TGTGCCAGCAGCCAACCTGGGGCCAACGTCCTGACTTTC
CASSQPGANVLTF
>TRBJ2-1|TRBV11-3|.|.
TGTGCCAGCAGCTTAGGGAGGGAAAACTCCTACAATGAGCAGTTCTTC
CASSLGRENSYNEQFF
>TRBJ1-6|TRBV11-2|TRBD1|.
TGTGCCAGCAGCTTCCCCACGGGGACAGGGGCCTCACCCCTCCACTTT
CASSFPTGTGASPLHF
>TRBJ2-3|TRBV5-4|TRBD2|.
TGTGCCAGCATGCCGGCCGGGACTATGTCAGATACGCAGTATTTT
CASMPAGTMSDTQYF
>TRBJ1-6|TRBV19|TRBD1|.
TGTGCCAGTAGTATAGCTGGACAGGGGAACTCACCCCTCCACTTT
CASSIAGQGNSPLHF
>TRBJ2-7|TRBV2|.|.
TGTGCCACTAGGTCGGGTTCCGGGAGATCCTACGAGCAGTACTTC
CATRSGSGRSYEQYF
>TRBJ1-1|TRBV30|.|.
TGTGCCTGGAGGGCAGATACTAACACTGAAGCTTTCTTT
CAWRADTNTEAFF
>TRBJ1-2|TRBV2|.|once
TGTGCCAGCAGTGTTAGACGGGAAGACTATGGCTACACCTTC
CASSVRREDYGYTF
>TRBJ2-3|TRBV12-5|.|.
TGTGCTAGTGGTTTGTACCGCGGACCAACCACAGATACGCAGTATTTT
CASGLYRGPTTDTQYF
>TRBJ1-1|TRBV10-2|TRBD1|few
TGCGCCAGCGCGGGACAGGAGGGCACTGAAGCTTTCTTT
CASAGQEGTEAFF
>TRBJ1-4|TRBV30|.|.
TGTGCCTGGAGTGTTAGGGCGGCTAATGAAAAACTGTTTTTT
CAWSVRAANEKLFF
>TRBJ2-7|TRBV10-1|.|once
TGCGCCAGCAGTATCAGCGCGGACTACGAGCAGTACTTC
CASSISADYEQYF
>TRBJ1-2|TRBV4-1|.|.
TGCGCCAGCAGCCAATCCGGGCCAGGCGGTGGCTACACCTTC
CASSQSGPGGGYTF
>TRBJ2-1|TRBV19|.|.
TGTGCCAGTAGTGACCGGGACAACATGGTCGATGAGCAGTTCTTC
CASSDRDNMVDEQFF
>TRBJ2-6|TRBV28|TRBD2|.
TGTGCCAGCAGTGCGGGACTAGCGTCTGGGGCCAACGTCCTGACTTTC
CASSAGLASGANVLTF
>TRBJ2-3|TRBV20-1|.|few
TGCAGTGCCTACAGGGCAGATACGCAGTATTTT
CSAYRADTQYF
>TRBJ2-2|TRBV18|.|.
TGTGCCAGCTCACCGAAGGGACTCAACACCGGGGAGCTGTTTTTT
CASSPKGLNTGELFF
>TRBJ1-5|TRBV5-1|TRBD1|.
TGCGCCAGCAGCCGGGACAGAGATCAGCCCCAGCATTTT
CASSRDRDQPQHF
>TRBJ1-2|TRBV12-5|TRBD1|.
TGTGCTAGTGGTCTTAAAACCGGGACAGGGCTTTATGGCTACACCTTC
CASGLKTGTGLYGYTF
>TRBJ1-6|TRBV4-1|.|.
TGCGCCAGCAGCCAAGATTCAGGTCTTCTCCTCCACTTT
CASSQDSGLLLHF